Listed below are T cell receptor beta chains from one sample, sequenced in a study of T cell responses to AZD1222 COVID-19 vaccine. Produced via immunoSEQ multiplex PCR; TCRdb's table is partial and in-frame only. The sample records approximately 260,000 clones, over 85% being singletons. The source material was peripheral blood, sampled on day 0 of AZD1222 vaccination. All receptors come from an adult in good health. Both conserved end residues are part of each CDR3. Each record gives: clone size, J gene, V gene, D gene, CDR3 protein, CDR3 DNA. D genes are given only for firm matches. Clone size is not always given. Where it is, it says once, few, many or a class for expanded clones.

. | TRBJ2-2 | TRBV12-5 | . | CASGLMAGTPGELFF | TGTGCTAGTGGTTTGATGGCAGGGACCCCCGGGGAGCTGTTTTTT
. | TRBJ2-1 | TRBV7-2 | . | CASSPARTGGVGQFF | TGTGCCAGCAGCCCCGCGAGGACAGGAGGGGTCGGGCAGTTCTTC
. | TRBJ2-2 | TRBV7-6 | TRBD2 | CASSSLTSGMSAGELFF | TGTGCCAGCAGCTCACTAACTAGCGGGATGAGCGCCGGGGAGCTGTTTTTT
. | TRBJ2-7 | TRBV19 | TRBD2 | CASSPSAGGPYEQYF | TGTGCCAGTAGTCCCTCGGCGGGAGGGCCCTACGAGCAGTACTTC
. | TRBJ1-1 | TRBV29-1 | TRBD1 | CSVRGQGGTEAFF | TGCAGCGTGCGGGGACAGGGAGGGACTGAAGCTTTCTTT
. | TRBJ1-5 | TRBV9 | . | CASSVGGFVNQPQHF | TGTGCCAGCAGCGTAGGTGGGTTTGTAAATCAGCCCCAGCATTTT
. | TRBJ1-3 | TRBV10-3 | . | CAISESMGTGNTIYF | TGTGCCATCAGTGAGTCCATGGGTACTGGAAACACCATATATTTT
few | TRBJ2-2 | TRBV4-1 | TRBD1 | CASRTNRGNTGELFF | TGCGCCAGCAGGACGAACAGGGGGAACACCGGGGAGCTGTTTTTT
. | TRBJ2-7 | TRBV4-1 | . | CASSQEGTAAGSYEQYF | TGCGCCAGCAGCCAAGAGGGCACAGCAGCCGGCTCCTACGAGCAGTACTTC
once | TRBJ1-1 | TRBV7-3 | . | CASSLTARDTEAFF | TGTGCCAGCAGCTTAACGGCCAGGGACACTGAAGCTTTCTTT
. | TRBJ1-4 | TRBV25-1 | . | CASRPRGGQTEKLFF | TGTGCCAGCAGACCCCGAGGGGGGCAGACTGAAAAACTGTTTTTT
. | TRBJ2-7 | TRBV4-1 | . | CASSQDQTSNGEQYF | TGCGCCAGCAGCCAAGATCAAACTAGTAATGGCGAGCAGTACTTC
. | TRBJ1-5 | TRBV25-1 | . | CASSEGSFSGSNQPQHF | TGTGCCAGCAGTGAAGGCAGTTTCTCAGGGAGCAATCAGCCCCAGCATTTT
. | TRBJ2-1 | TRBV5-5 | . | CASTRQSPYNEQFF | TGTGCCAGCACCCGACAAAGCCCCTACAATGAGCAGTTCTTC
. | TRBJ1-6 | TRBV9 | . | CASSVNNSPLHF | TGTGCCAGCAGCGTCAACAATTCACCCCTCCACTTT
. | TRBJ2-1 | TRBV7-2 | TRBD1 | CASSWTGGENGEQFF | TGTGCCAGCAGCTGGACAGGGGGCGAGAACGGTGAGCAGTTCTTC
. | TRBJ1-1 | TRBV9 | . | CASSVASGREGTEAFF | TGTGCCAGCAGCGTAGCCTCGGGCAGGGAGGGCACTGAAGCTTTCTTT
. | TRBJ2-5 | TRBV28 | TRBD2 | CASSSGGVEETQYF | TGTGCCAGCAGCAGTGGGGGGGTTGAAGAGACCCAGTACTTC
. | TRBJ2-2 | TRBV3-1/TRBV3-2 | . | CASSRGVQTGELFF | TGTGCCAGCAGCCGCGGAGTTCAGACCGGGGAGCTGTTTTTT
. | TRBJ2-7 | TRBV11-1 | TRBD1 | CASSLLGTGGSYEQYF | TGTGCCAGCAGCTTACTTGGGACAGGGGGCTCCTACGAGCAGTACTTC
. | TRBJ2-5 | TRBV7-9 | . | CASRPWETQYF | TGTGCCAGCAGGCCTTGGGAGACCCAGTACTTC
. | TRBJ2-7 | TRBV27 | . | CASRLRASLSYEQYF | TGTGCCAGCAGGCTAAGGGCGTCCCTCTCCTACGAGCAGTACTTC
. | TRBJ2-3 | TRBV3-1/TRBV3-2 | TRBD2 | CASSQRSGGAPDTQYF | TGTGCCAGCAGCCAACGAAGCGGGGGGGCCCCAGATACGCAGTATTTT
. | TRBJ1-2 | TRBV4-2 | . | CASSHIDSGGYGYTF | TGTGCCAGCAGCCATATTGACAGCGGAGGCTATGGCTACACCTTC
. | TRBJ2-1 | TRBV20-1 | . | CSATSVDEQFF | TGCAGTGCCACTAGTGTGGATGAGCAGTTCTTC
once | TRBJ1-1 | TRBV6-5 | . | CASQATSFEAEAFF | TGTGCCAGCCAAGCCACCTCCTTTGAGGCTGAAGCTTTCTTT
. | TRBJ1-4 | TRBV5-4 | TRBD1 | CASGEDRGRDEKLFF | TGTGCCAGCGGCGAGGACAGGGGACGAGATGAAAAACTGTTTTTT
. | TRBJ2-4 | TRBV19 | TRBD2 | CASTRGGGRDIQYF | TGTGCCAGTACCCGGGGGGGAGGCCGTGACATTCAGTACTTC
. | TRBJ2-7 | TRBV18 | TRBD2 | CASSPGLASYEQYF | TGTGCCAGCTCACCCGGACTAGCGTCCTACGAGCAGTACTTC
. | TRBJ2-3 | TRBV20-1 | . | CSASADSTDTQYF | TGCAGTGCTAGTGCCGACAGCACAGATACGCAGTATTTT
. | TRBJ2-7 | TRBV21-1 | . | CASKIRDAEQYF | TGTGCCAGCAAAATCCGGGACGCGGAGCAGTACTTC
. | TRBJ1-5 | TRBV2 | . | CASSAGPEGPQHF | TGTGCCAGCAGCGCGGGCCCCGAAGGACCCCAGCATTTT
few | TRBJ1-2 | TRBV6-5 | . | CASGFLGQLYGYTF | TGTGCCAGCGGATTCCTAGGGCAGCTTTATGGCTACACCTTC
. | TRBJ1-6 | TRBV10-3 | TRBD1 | CAISGTGGNSPLHF | TGTGCCATCAGCGGGACAGGGGGAAATTCACCCCTCCACTTT
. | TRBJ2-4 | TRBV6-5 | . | CASRDGFGAKNIQYF | TGTGCCAGCAGGGACGGGTTTGGCGCCAAAAACATTCAGTACTTC
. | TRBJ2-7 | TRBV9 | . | CASSVGYSPYEQYF | TGTGCCAGCAGCGTAGGGTACAGTCCCTACGAGCAGTACTTC